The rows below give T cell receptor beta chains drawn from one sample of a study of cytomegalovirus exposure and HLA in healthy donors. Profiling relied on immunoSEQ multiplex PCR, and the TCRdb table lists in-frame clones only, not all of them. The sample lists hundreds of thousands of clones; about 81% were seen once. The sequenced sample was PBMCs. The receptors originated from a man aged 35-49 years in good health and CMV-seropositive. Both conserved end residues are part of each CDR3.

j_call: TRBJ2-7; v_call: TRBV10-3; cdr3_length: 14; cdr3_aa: CAIKGLAGPDEQYF
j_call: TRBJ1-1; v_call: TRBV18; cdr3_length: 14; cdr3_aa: CASSPGGFRTEAFF
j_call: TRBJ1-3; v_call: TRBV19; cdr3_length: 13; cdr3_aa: CASTRTAENTIYF
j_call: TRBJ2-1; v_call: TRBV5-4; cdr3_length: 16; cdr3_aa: CASTLGPGLLGNEQFF
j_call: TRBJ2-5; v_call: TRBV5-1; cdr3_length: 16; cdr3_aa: CASKVGLAVPRETQYF
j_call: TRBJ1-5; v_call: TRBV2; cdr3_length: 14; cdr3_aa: CASSADRGYQPQHF
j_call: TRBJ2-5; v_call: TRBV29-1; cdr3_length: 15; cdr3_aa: CSGYWAGGAQETQYF
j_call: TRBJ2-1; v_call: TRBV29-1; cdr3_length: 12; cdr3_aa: CSVVGAGSEQFF
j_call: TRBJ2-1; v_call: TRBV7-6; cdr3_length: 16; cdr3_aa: CASSLEIGLRNNEQFF
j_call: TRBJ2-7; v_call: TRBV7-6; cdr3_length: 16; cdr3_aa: CASSSDRGLASYEQYF
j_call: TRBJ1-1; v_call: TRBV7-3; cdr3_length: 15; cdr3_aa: CASSLTGSSSTEAFF
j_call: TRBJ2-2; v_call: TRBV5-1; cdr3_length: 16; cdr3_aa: CASSNRTSGNTGELFF
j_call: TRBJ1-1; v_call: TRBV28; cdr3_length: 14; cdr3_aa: CASSLRGQGTEAFF
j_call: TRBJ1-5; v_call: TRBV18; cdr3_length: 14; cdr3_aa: CASSPRTVNQPQHF
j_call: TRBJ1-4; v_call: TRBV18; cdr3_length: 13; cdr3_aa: CASSTDRGEKLFF
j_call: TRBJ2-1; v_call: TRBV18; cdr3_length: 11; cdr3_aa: CASSPAEEQFF
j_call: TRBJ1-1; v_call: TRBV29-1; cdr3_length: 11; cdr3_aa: CSVRAGTEAFF
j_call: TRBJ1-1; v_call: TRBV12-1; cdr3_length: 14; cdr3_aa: CASSFVGRVAEAFF
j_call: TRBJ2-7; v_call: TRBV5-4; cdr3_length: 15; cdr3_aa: CASSFRDRPSYEQYF
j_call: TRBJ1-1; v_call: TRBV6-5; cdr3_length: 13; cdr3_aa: CASSLRENTEAFF
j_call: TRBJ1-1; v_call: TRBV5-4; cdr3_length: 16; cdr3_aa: CASSTSQQNLNTEAFF
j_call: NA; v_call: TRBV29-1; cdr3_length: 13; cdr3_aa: CSVRTSGSYEQYF